The 10 T cell receptor beta chains given below trace back to one sample, sequenced in a study of blood T cell repertoires in COVID-19. Produced via immunoSEQ multiplex PCR; TCRdb's table is partial and in-frame only. The table lists nearly 200,000 clones, about 86% of them singletons. The sequenced sample consisted of PBMCs or T cells enriched from blood (not recorded which). These TCRs come from a man aged 40-55 years who had recovered from COVID-19.

This sequence joins TRBV4-2 and TRBJ1-1; D is possibly TRBD1 (5 bases). Trimming pared 0 bases from V and 5 bases from J, leaving 10 bases between. Germline values: CDR1 LGHNA, CDR2 YNFKEQ. This CDR3 comprises 14 residues. For the CDR3, the DNA is TGTGCCAGCAGCCAAGAACCCGGGGGTACTGAAGCTTTCTTT. It is translated as CASSQEPGGTEAFF.

This chain connects TRBV19 to TRBJ2-3; D is unresolved. With 5 bases removed from V and 4 bases from J, the gap between germline ends came to 16 bases. The CDR3 extends over 15 amino acids. Germline V gene data show CDR1 as LNHDA and CDR2 as SQIVND (reference sequence). The CDR3 DNA is TGTGCCAGTAGTGACCGCCCCCTCAGCGCAGATACGCAGTATTTT. This encodes CASSDRPLSADTQYF.

The chain employs TRBV4-3 and TRBJ2-1; tentative D call: TRBD2 (5 bases). Germline V gene sequence: CDR1 LGHNA, CDR2 YSLEER. V lost 4 bases, J lost 7 bases, and 23 bases lay in between. CDR3 size: 17 residues. CDR3 bases: TGCGCCAGCAGCCTCTCAGCGATGACTCTGGGCGGGAATGAGCAGTTCTTC. This encodes CASSLSAMTLGGNEQFF.

The chain has TRBV7-8 and TRBJ2-7; D might be TRBD1 (6 bases). V lost 1 base and J 6 bases, leaving 16 bases between the germline ends. This CDR3 has 15 amino acids. CDR1 is SGHVS, CDR2 FQNEAQ, per germline. The DNA for the CDR3 is TGTGCCAGCAGCTTAGGGGGTCACAGGGTAGGCGAGCAGTACTTC. Protein: CASSLGGHRVGEQYF.

V usage is TRBV20-1 and J usage is TRBJ1-6; the D is unclear. The CDR3 has 11 residues. The V end lost 3 bases, the J end lost 9 bases, and 6 bases lay between the germline ends. CDR1 and CDR2 from the germline V gene are DFQATT and SNEGSKA (reference sequence). CDR3: CSASAGSPLHF. The CDR3 DNA is TGCAGTGCTAGTGCGGGTTCACCCCTCCACTTT.

The V gene is TRBV7-8, the J gene TRBJ1-2, with D maybe TRBD1 (6 bases). The V and J ends lost 0 bases and 5 bases respectively, with 13 bases between them. The germline gives CDR1 SGHVS, CDR2 FQNEAQ. This CDR3 has 15 amino acids. CDR3 region: CASSLAGRQEYGYTF. The CDR3 coding sequence is TGTGCCAGCAGCTTAGCGGGACGACAGGAATATGGCTACACCTTC.

V and J are TRBV2 and TRBJ2-2; D is unresolved. Germline V gene sequence: CDR1 SNHLY, CDR2 FYNNEI. V lost 5 bases to trimming and J lost 9 bases, with 7 bases between them. The CDR3 has 11 amino acids. CDR3 residues: CASSLGRELFF. CDR3 sequence (DNA): TGTGCCAGCAGTCTTGGCCGGGAGCTGTTTTTT.

CDR3 loop: CASSVGAGVSSDTQYF. CDR3 nucleotide sequence: TGTGCCAGCAGCGTAGGGGCGGGGGTTTCCTCAGATACGCAGTATTTT. This rearrangement joins TRBV9 to TRBJ2-3, with 7 bases lining up with TRBD2. Germline assignment: CDR1 SGDLS and CDR2 YYNGEE. After removal of 0 bases from V and 4 bases from J, the junction contained 8 bases not matched to a gene. CDR3 length: 16 residues.

This chain uses TRBV5-6 with TRBJ2-6; a weak D match, TRBD2 (5 bases). Germline lookup yields CDR1 SGHDT and CDR2 YYEEEE. This CDR3 spans 17 amino acids. V was cut by 2 bases and J by 4 bases, with 16 bases left in between. The chain's CDR3 is CASSFSNLRRGANVLTF. Here the CDR3 DNA reads TGTGCCAGCAGCTTTTCAAATCTAAGGAGGGGGGCCAACGTCCTGACTTTC.

This clone was seen once. The chain uses TRBV6-1 and TRBJ2-7; 7 nucleotides agree with TRBD1. The CDR3 is made up of 13 amino acids. The V gene's germline CDR1 is MNHNS and CDR2 SASEGT. The J segment lost 3 bases and the V segment lost 5 bases, leaving 4 bases of the junction unmatched. CDR3 protein: CASSSGQVYEQYF. DNA of the CDR3: TGTGCCAGCAGTTCCGGACAGGTCTACGAGCAGTACTTC.